This T cell receptor beta chain was found in a study of T cell responses to AZD1222 COVID-19 vaccine. CDR1 SGHKS and CDR2 YYEKEE come from the germline V gene (reference sequence). V gave up 4 bases and J gave up 0 bases; unmatched junction bases: 6. CDR3 size: 15 residues. In regard to this clone: The antigen remains unidentified.

The study's findings and limits: CD4 TCRs associated with vaccination spanned spike, dominating at 160-218 and 743-854.

Profiling relied on immunoSEQ multiplex PCR, and the TCRdb table lists in-frame clones only, not all of them. The sample records under 200,000 clones, over 75% being singletons. The chain recombines TRBV5-5 with TRBJ1-1, with 7 bases identical to TRBD1. This specimen consisted of peripheral blood, obtained on day 0 of AZD1222 vaccination. The receptor's source is an adult in good health. CDR3 amino acids: CASSLHGTVNTEAFF. In DNA form, the CDR3 reads TGTGCCAGCAGCCTTCACGGGACAGTGAACACTGAAGCTTTCTTT.